The present T cell receptor (beta chain) was sequenced within a study of blood T cells in healthy people across ages. This CDR3 is built from 13 residues. The germline CDR1 and CDR2 sequences are SNHLY and FYNNEI. Using a J-beta primer mix together with a sample-barcoded 5' primer, a second PCR was run for 7 to 11 cycles. One entry per CDR3 protein results from TCRdb running MiXCR on the 5' RACE reads. The sample includes about 730,000 distinct CDR3 sequences, about 42% seen only once; the top ten take approximately 22%. The sequence came from a woman aged 55-70 years in good health. The chain uses TRBV2 and TRBJ2-5; a weak D match, TRBD2 (6 bases). TRBJ2-1 explains the end of the DNA better; the J call may be wrong. Sequenced material: blood. CDR3 coding DNA: TGTGCCAGCGGGGGTAGCGGACAAGAGACCCAGTTCTTC. The encoded protein is CASGGSGQETQFF.